The present T cell receptor beta chain was sequenced within a study of blood T cell repertoires in COVID-19. Across the whole study: The analysed material was cDNA or gDNA that came from T cells, B-cell-depleted T cells, or PBMCs.

Generated by immunoSEQ multiplex PCR, the TCRdb table keeps only in-frame clones and is missing some. This sample has approximately 340,000 clones, with approximately 90% found just once. This clone was seen a handful of times. Germline V CDR1 and CDR2: LNHDA, SQIVND (reference sequence). The CDR3 extends over 13 amino acids. The V end was cut by 9 bases, the J end by 3 bases, with 13 bases between. The receptor was derived from a man under 40 with COVID-19, enrolled during active disease. Sequencing was carried out using peripheral blood. The rearrangement links TRBV19 to TRBJ2-3, with D perhaps TRBD1 (6 bases). The DNA for the CDR3 is TGTGCCAGCAAGTTCCAGGGGACAGATACGCAGTATTTT. As protein: CASKFQGTDTQYF.